This TCR beta chain comes out of a study of T-cell memory formation after mild COVID-19. MiXCR, run by TCRdb on the 5' RACE reads, gives a single entry per CDR3 protein. This sample has over 120,000 distinct CDR3 sequences, with under 25% found just once. This clonotype was detected ten times or more. Antigen: not known. The V gene end was trimmed by 4 bases and the J gene end by 3 bases; junction bases not matched to a gene: 4. This CDR3 is 14 amino acids long. Germline values: CDR1 LNHNV, CDR2 YYDKDF (reference sequence). Study conclusions and caveats: CD4+ contracting clones were mainly CM and EM; CD8+ ones, EMRA. Within pre-infection memory, some responding clones were found, suggesting cross-reactive memory joined. Confirmation of SARS-CoV-2 specificity was lacking for second-wave clones peaking day 37.

V usage is TRBV15 and J usage is TRBJ2-5, with 8 bases identical to TRBD2. This TCR derives from an adult woman who had mild COVID-19 (a few samples of this study predate the infection). Cell type and time point are not known. The sample taken for sequencing was PBMCs or a T cell subset sorted from them (not recorded which). CDR3 residues: CATSTRAGEETQYF. CDR3 DNA: TGTGCCACCAGCACACGAGCGGGAGAAGAGACCCAGTACTTC.